One and the same sample provided the 14 T cell receptor beta chains below, sequenced in a study of blood T cell repertoires in COVID-19. The assay was immunoSEQ multiplex PCR, and TCRdb's table has in-frame clones only and misses some. The table shows approximately 110,000 clones, with 85% occurring only once. Sequencing used peripheral blood. All receptors derive from a human donor in a cohort sampled during active COVID-19.

The rearrangement links TRBV19 to TRBJ1-5, with a tentative D call TRBD1 (6 bases). Between the trimmed V and J ends, which lost 3 bases and 5 bases, there was a span of 11 bases. The CDR3 has 14 residues. Germline V lookup: CDR1 LNHDA, CDR2 SQIVND (reference sequence). CDR3 residues: CASSIGAGDQPQHF. Written as DNA, the CDR3 is TGTGCCAGTAGTATCGGGGCAGGGGATCAGCCCCAGCATTTT. The full variable domain, its missing parts supplied by reference TRBV19 and TRBJ1-5, is DGGITQSPKYLFRKEGQNVTLSCEQNLNHDAMYWYRQDPGQGLRLIYYSQIVNDFQKGDIAEGYSVSREKKESFPLTVTSAQKNPTAFYLCASSIGAGDQPQHFGDGTRLSIL.

In its sample, this clone was seen once. J is TRBJ2-7 and V is TRBV5-1; no clear D gene. The CDR3 loop spans 14 amino acids. V was pared by 0 bases and J by 4 bases, with 11 bases between. The V gene's germline CDR1 is SGHRS and CDR2 YFSETQ. The CDR3 reads CASSLGRGEYEQYF. CDR3 DNA sequence: TGCGCCAGCAGCTTGGGCAGAGGCGAATACGAGCAGTACTTC.

The V and J genes are TRBV19 and TRBJ2-3; possible D gene TRBD2, 5 bases. V was trimmed by 2 bases and J by 2 bases, leaving 11 bases between them. The CDR3 sequence is 15 residues long. CDR1 and CDR2 from the germline V gene are LNHDA and SQIVND (reference sequence). CDR3 DNA sequence: TGTGCCAGTAGTATACCTAGGAGGCACACAGATACGCAGTATTTT. The encoded protein is CASSIPRRHTDTQYF.

The chain combines TRBV7-9 with TRBJ1-6, with D tentatively TRBD1 (5 bases). V lost 5 bases to trimming and J lost 4 bases, with 6 bases between them. This CDR3 has 13 amino acids. Germline CDR1 SEHNR, CDR2 FQNEAQ (reference sequence). The CDR3 nucleotides read TGTGCCAGCAGCCCAGGGTATAATTCACCCCTCCACTTT. Residues: CASSPGYNSPLHF.

The chain employs TRBV4-3 and TRBJ2-1, with a possible D match to TRBD1 (5 bases). Trimming pared 2 bases from V and 0 bases from J, leaving 8 bases between. The CDR3 consists of 15 residues. CDR1 and CDR2 (germline): LGHNA, YSLEER. The CDR3 protein is CASSQTGNSYNEQFF. CDR3 nucleotides: TGCGCCAGCAGCCAAACAGGAAACTCCTACAATGAGCAGTTCTTC.

This clone was counted once. The CDR3, as DNA: TGTGCCAGTAGTATTGCGGTCAGTTATAGCAATCAGCCCCAGCATTTT. It yields the protein CASSIAVSYSNQPQHF. The rearrangement links TRBV19 to TRBJ1-5; no clear D gene. CDR3 size: 16 residues. The V gene's germline CDR1 is LNHDA and CDR2 SQIVND (reference sequence). Trimming left V 3 bases short and J 0 bases short, with 12 bases between. Together with reference TRBV19 and TRBJ1-5, the CDR3 gives the full variable domain: DGGITQSPKYLFRKEGQNVTLSCEQNLNHDAMYWYRQDPGQGLRLIYYSQIVNDFQKGDIAEGYSVSREKKESFPLTVTSAQKNPTAFYLCASSIAVSYSNQPQHFGDGTRLSIL.

The chain is built from TRBV19 and TRBJ2-5, with D uncertain. Germline V gene sequence: CDR1 LNHDA, CDR2 SQIVND (reference sequence). The V end was cut by 4 bases, the J end by 2 bases, with 5 bases between. CDR3 length: 12 amino acids. CDR3 amino acids: CASSNQQETQYF. CDR3 in DNA: TGTGCCAGTAGTAACCAGCAAGAGACCCAGTACTTC.

CDR3 in DNA: TGTGCCAGCAGTTACTCAAAGGACAGGGCCCGTGAAGCTTTCTTT. Residues: CASSYSKDRAREAFF. The J gene is TRBJ1-1, the V gene TRBV6-2 or TRBV6-3; 8 bases are a match to TRBD1. This CDR3 comprises 15 residues. Germline CDR1 is MNHEY and CDR2 is SVGEGT. The trim removed 0 bases at V and 7 bases at J, leaving 7 bases unmatched.

CDR3 loop: CASSPLRQGAASSRLSSYEQYF. The DNA of the CDR3 is TGTGCCAGCTCCCCCCTAAGACAGGGAGCCGCTAGCAGCAGGTTATCTTCCTACGAGCAGTACTTC. The rearrangement joins TRBV18 to TRBJ2-7; 7 bases agree with TRBD1. The germline CDR1 and CDR2 sequences are KGHSH and LQKENI. The V segment lost 6 bases and the J segment 1 base; nucleotides outside the gene matches: 30. The CDR3 sequence is 22 residues long.

V is TRBV11-3 and J is TRBJ1-3, with 8 positions matching TRBD1. Germline V gene sequence: CDR1 SGHNT, CDR2 YENEEA. Trimming at V came to 5 bases and at J to 1 base, leaving 1 base not matched to a gene. The CDR3 has 14 amino acids. The chain's CDR3 is CASSHRGSGNTIYF. CDR3 nucleotides: TGTGCCAGCAGCCACAGGGGGTCTGGAAACACCATATATTTT.

This chain connects TRBV6-6 to TRBJ1-3; 7 bases are shared with TRBD1. Germline V gene data show CDR1 as MNHNY and CDR2 as SVGAGI (reference sequence). This CDR3 is 15 amino acids long. V was clipped by 4 bases and J by 1 base; unmatched bases: 4. In nucleotides, the CDR3 is TGTGCCAGCAGTTTCTCAGGGGGATCTGGAAACACCATATATTTT. Residues: CASSFSGGSGNTIYF.

The table lists this clone with many counts. This chain uses TRBV11-3 with TRBJ2-2, with 8 nucleotides matching TRBD2. The V gene's germline CDR1 is SGHNT and CDR2 YENEEA. V shed 5 bases and J 5 bases; nucleotides not matched to a gene: 4. This CDR3 is built from 14 residues. CDR3: CASSPRGGTGELFF. The CDR3 nucleotides read TGTGCCAGCAGCCCTCGGGGGGGTACCGGGGAGCTGTTTTTT.

This chain uses TRBV6-5 with TRBJ2-1, with a tentative D call TRBD1 (6 bases). V dropped 0 bases and J dropped 7 bases, with 10 bases sitting between them. Germline-derived CDR1 and CDR2 are MNHEY and SVGAGI. The CDR3 covers 14 residues. DNA for the CDR3: TGTGCCAGCAGTTACTCGAGCCAGGGGAATGAGCAGTTCTTC. It is translated as CASSYSSQGNEQFF.

The chain combines TRBV29-1 with TRBJ2-1; D may be TRBD2 (5 bases). The CDR3 contains 13 residues. Germline CDR1 SQVTM, CDR2 ANQGSEA. V was shortened by 6 bases and J by 7 bases, with 16 bases between the two germline ends. The CDR3 coding sequence is TGCAGCGTCCATAGCGTCATAGGAAATGAGCAGTTCTTC. Translation gives CSVHSVIGNEQFF.